The clone carrying this T cell receptor beta chain was counted ten times or more. In building TCR beta libraries, iRepertoire HTBI primers were used together with Arm-PCR of CDR3 regions. MiXCR, applied by TCRdb to the multiplex PCR reads, yields one record per CDR3 protein. The table has hundreds of thousands of distinct CDR3 sequences, about 20% seen once. This sample is part of a study of regulatory T cells in long-lasting Graves disease. From germline, CDR1 is SGHKS and CDR2 YYEKEE (reference sequence). The CDR3 runs to 14 residues. V lost 2 bases and J 0 bases, leaving 6 bases between the germline ends. The time point was: newly diagnosed GD, antithyroid drugs for less than 3 months. The TCR library used RNA extracted from PBMCs.

The input for sequencing was peripheral blood mononuclear cells (PBMCs), taken at new diagnosis, from a patient treated with antithyroid drugs. This sequence was found in a female donor with Graves disease. The V and J genes are TRBV5-5 and TRBJ1-5; D not certain. The CDR3 sequence: CASSLADSNQPQHF. The DNA for the CDR3 is TGTGCCAGCAGCTTAGCGGATAGCAATCAGCCCCAGCATTTT.